These T cell receptor beta chains were read from a single sample in a study of blood T cell repertoires in COVID-19. Profiling relied on immunoSEQ multiplex PCR, and the TCRdb table lists in-frame clones only, not all of them. Among approximately 140,000 clones listed, 65% to 90% were seen once. Sequenced: peripheral blood. Receptor source: a man between 65 and 85 years old with acute or convalescent COVID-19. Each CDR3 is given with its conserved first and last residue. The D gene is left open where the match is weak. Rows may omit the clone size; those that give it use once, few, many or a size class.

clone_size,j_call,d_call,v_call,cdr3_nt,cdr3_aa
-,TRBJ2-5,TRBD2,TRBV7-9,TGTGCCAGCAGCTTAGGTTCTAGCGGCGGGAGGCAAGAGACCCAGTACTTC,CASSLGSSGGRQETQYF
-,TRBJ1-1,TRBD1,TRBV19,TGTGCCAGTAGTATTTATCACAGGGGCCACGGCACTGAAGCTTTCTTT,CASSIYHRGHGTEAFF
-,TRBJ1-1,-,TRBV5-1,TGCGCCAGCAGCTTGGTGGGAAGGGGTGACACTGAAGCTTTCTTT,CASSLVGRGDTEAFF
-,TRBJ1-5,-,TRBV7-9,TGTGCCAGCAGCTTCGGACAAGTCCAGGAGAATCAGCCCCAGCATTTT,CASSFGQVQENQPQHF
-,TRBJ1-2,-,TRBV28,TGTGCCATCTTGAAGGGACTTGCCTATGGCTACACCTTC,CAILKGLAYGYTF
-,TRBJ2-3,TRBD2,TRBV19,TGTGCCAGTAGAGTAAGCGGGAGGGCAGATACGCAGTATTTT,CASRVSGRADTQYF
-,TRBJ2-5,-,TRBV5-4,TGTGCCAGCAGCTTGGTGTCAGTCCAAGAGACCCAGTACTTC,CASSLVSVQETQYF
-,TRBJ1-6,-,TRBV11-2,TGTGCCAGCAGCTTGGGGAAGGCGGGACCAAATTCACCCCTCCACTTT,CASSLGKAGPNSPLHF
-,TRBJ2-1,TRBD2,TRBV19,TGTGCCAGTAGCAAACTAGCGGCCTCAAGCTCCTACAATGAGCAGTTCTTC,CASSKLAASSSYNEQFF
-,TRBJ1-1,-,TRBV18,TGTGCCAGCTCACCACTCGGGGAGCTGCGCACTGAAGCTTTCTTT,CASSPLGELRTEAFF
-,TRBJ2-1,TRBD2,TRBV11-2,TGTGCCAGCAGCCCGGGACTAGCGGGAGGCGGCAATGAGCAGTTCTTC,CASSPGLAGGGNEQFF
-,TRBJ2-3,TRBD1,TRBV28,TGTGCCAGCACTCCCCCGGACAGGTTGAGCACAGATACGCAGTATTTT,CASTPPDRLSTDTQYF
-,TRBJ2-7,TRBD2,TRBV19,TGTGCCAGTAGTATGAGGACTAGCGGGATTACCGAGCAGTACTTC,CASSMRTSGITEQYF
-,TRBJ2-2,-,TRBV5-6,TGTGCCAGCAGCTATTCAGGGCCCGGGGAGCTGTTTTTT,CASSYSGPGELFF
-,TRBJ1-3,-,TRBV29-1,TGCAGCGTAAGCCTTGGAAACACCATATATTTT,CSVSLGNTIYF
-,TRBJ2-7,TRBD2,TRBV7-9,TGTGCCAGCAGCCCTGGACTAGCCTCCTACGAGCAGTACTTC,CASSPGLASYEQYF
once,TRBJ2-6,-,TRBV7-3,TGTGCCAGCAGCTTACAGGGTAATGGGGCCAACGTCCTGACTTTC,CASSLQGNGANVLTF
-,TRBJ2-2,TRBD2,TRBV7-3,TGTGCCAGCAGCTTAATTGCGGGAGGGCCGGGCACCGGGGAGCTGTTTTTT,CASSLIAGGPGTGELFF
-,TRBJ2-7,-,TRBV6-6,TGTGCCAGCAGCCTCGGACTAACTTACGAGCAGTACTTC,CASSLGLTYEQYF
-,TRBJ1-1,TRBD1,TRBV13,TGTGCCAGCAGCGGCGGGACAGCAAAAAACACTGAAGCTTTCTTT,CASSGGTAKNTEAFF
-,TRBJ2-7,-,TRBV4-1,TGCGCCAGCAGCCAAGGGACAGCGGCTTCGTACGAGCAGTACTTC,CASSQGTAASYEQYF
-,TRBJ2-7,-,TRBV5-1,TGCGCCAGCAGCTTGGGTTTTACAGCCTACGAGCAGTACTTC,CASSLGFTAYEQYF
-,TRBJ2-1,-,TRBV5-4,TGTGCCAGCAGCTTGCGGGGTGGCAATGAGCAGTTCTTC,CASSLRGGNEQFF
-,TRBJ2-7,-,TRBV27,TGTGCCAGCAGGAGGACGGGACTTGGGTCCTACGAGCAGTACTTC,CASRRTGLGSYEQYF
-,TRBJ2-7,TRBD1,TRBV29-1,TGCAGCGTTCATCGGACAGGGAGTTACGAGCAGTACTTC,CSVHRTGSYEQYF
-,TRBJ2-7,TRBD1,TRBV4-2,TGTGCCAGCAGCCACCGGGACAGCTTCTACGAGCAGTACTTC,CASSHRDSFYEQYF
few,TRBJ1-5,TRBD1,TRBV5-1,TGCGCCAGCAGCTTGGAAGGGGGCGTCGGCAATCAGCCCCAGCATTTT,CASSLEGGVGNQPQHF
-,TRBJ2-6,-,TRBV28,TGTGCCAGCAGTTTACAGGGGTTTGGGGCCAACGTCCTGACTTTC,CASSLQGFGANVLTF
-,TRBJ2-7,-,TRBV14,TGTGCCAGCAGCCAAGCGCAGGGGACCTACGAGCAGTACTTC,CASSQAQGTYEQYF
-,TRBJ2-3,TRBD2,TRBV28,TGTGCCAGCAGTCCCGCCGGACTAGCTGCCACTAGCACAGATACGCAGTATTTT,CASSPAGLAATSTDTQYF
-,TRBJ1-2,-,TRBV7-9,TGTGCCAGCAGCTTAGGGACCGTGACAGCCACTAACTATGGCTACACCTTC,CASSLGTVTATNYGYTF
few,TRBJ2-1,TRBD2,TRBV6-6,TGTGCCAGCAGTCGGACTAGCGGAGTTTACAATGAGCAGTTCTTC,CASSRTSGVYNEQFF
-,TRBJ2-2,TRBD2,TRBV10-3,TGTGCCATCAGTGAGTCTGTCGCGACTAGCGGGTTAAGGACCGGGGAGCTGTTTTTT,CAISESVATSGLRTGELFF
-,TRBJ2-5,-,TRBV3-1/TRBV3-2,TGTGCCAGCAGCGCCCGAGCGGAGACCCAGTACTTC,CASSARAETQYF
-,TRBJ2-5,TRBD2,TRBV27,TGTGCCAGCAGTTCCACCGGGACTAGAACGTACCAAGAGACCCAGTACTTC,CASSSTGTRTYQETQYF
once,TRBJ1-1,TRBD1,TRBV6-4,TGTGCCAGCAGTGATTTTGTAGGGGGCGGTGAAGCTTTCTTT,CASSDFVGGGEAFF
-,TRBJ2-2,TRBD2,TRBV29-1,TGCAGCGTGGCCGGGACTAGCAGCACCGGGGAGCTGTTTTTT,CSVAGTSSTGELFF
-,TRBJ1-2,-,TRBV29-1,TGCAGCGGGACGGGGGGGGCGGATGGCTACACCTTC,CSGTGGADGYTF
-,TRBJ1-2,-,TRBV4-3,TGCGCCAGCAGCCAAGTAGTTAACTATGGCTACACCTTC,CASSQVVNYGYTF
-,TRBJ1-1,-,TRBV30,TGTGCCTGGAGTGAGGGACATAACCTGGACACTGAAGCTTTCTTT,CAWSEGHNLDTEAFF
-,TRBJ2-7,TRBD2,TRBV29-1,TGCAGCGTTGACGCCCGGACTAGCGGGAGTTACGAGCAGTACTTC,CSVDARTSGSYEQYF